The entry that follows covers one T cell receptor beta chain sequence. Its specific antigen is unknown. No clone much larger than this one lies a single base away; base qualities are absent. The immunoSEQ assay used for TCR sequencing gave the T-cell fraction in both tumor and uninvolved lung tissue. Processing in the source paper ran as follows. In the survival analysis, patients were divided into a high T-cell fraction group (upper tertile) and a low T-cell fraction group (lower two tertiles), and the two groups were compared using a log-rank test. A signed-rank test was used to test paired tumor versus uninvolved lung differences in T-cell fraction. Here the immuneACCESS table is served through TCRdb, limited to in-frame sequences with V and J called. Missing clones are a known gap in these copies; in checked studies unresolved V genes cover under half, and the rest lacks a known reason. V, J and clone size reflect that table, while D and trimming were determined from the DNA. Across this sample there are around 10,000 clones, with over 45% seen only once. The ten largest account for approximately 10% of the sample.

Enrollment in ICON was initiated in early 2016, and the last patient was enrolled in September 2018. From a subcohort of 60 to 90 patients, fresh tumor and matched uninvolved tissue were collected for in-depth immune analyses, including TCR sequencing. DNA for TCR sequencing was isolated from bulk tissue, and no cell sorting was done. This sample is drawn from a study of tumor-infiltrating lymphocytes in localized non-small cell lung cancer (dated by TCRdb to 2020 to 2023). Looking at the study overall: The cohort included patients whose samples were collected after neoadjuvant chemotherapy, as well as both smokers and never-smokers and several histologies. A total of around 58 patients were part of the paired comparison of immunoSEQ T-cell fraction between tumor and uninvolved lung. The overall ICON cohort was composed of around 150 surgical patients with localized non-small cell lung cancer whose tumors were resected. Each patient contributed resected tumor tissue and uninvolved lung tissue from the same patient, described as non-adjacent to the tumor. Flow cytometry, multiplex immunofluorescence, RNA-seq, exome sequencing and proteomics were applied to the same patients as TCR sequencing, which was one of several integrated assays. What the work shows at the level of the full study, not this receptor alone: Higher T cell infiltration in tumors than in uninvolved lung tissue was supported by TCRbeta sequencing, consistent with immunofluorescence CD3 counts. Because different assays used different pieces of the same tissue, intratumor heterogeneity could not be separated from technical variation. The TCR-derived T-cell fraction showed no difference between the flow cytometry-defined immunotypes IM1 (good prognosis) and IM2 (poor prognosis). Assay coverage varied across patients depending on available tissue quantity, so only a subset of the cohort had TCR sequencing.

From a lookup of the germline V gene, CDR1 and CDR2 are MDHEN and SYDVKM. V was cut back by 2 bases and J by 6 bases, leaving a gap of 11 bases between them. The CDR3 runs 14 amino acids, cysteine and phenylalanine included. Just CDR3 DNA is preserved here, 42 bases in frame from base 1. The sequenced sample was uninvolved lung tissue not adjacent to the tumor. The sequence is built from TRBV28 and TRBJ1-5, and TRBD1 may be the D gene, going by 6 matching bases. The sequence was collected from a human donor with non-small cell lung cancer. In nucleotides, the sequence is TGTGCCAGCAGTTTACAAGGGGGGGGTCAGCCCCAGCATTTT. It codes for CASSLQGGGQPQHF.